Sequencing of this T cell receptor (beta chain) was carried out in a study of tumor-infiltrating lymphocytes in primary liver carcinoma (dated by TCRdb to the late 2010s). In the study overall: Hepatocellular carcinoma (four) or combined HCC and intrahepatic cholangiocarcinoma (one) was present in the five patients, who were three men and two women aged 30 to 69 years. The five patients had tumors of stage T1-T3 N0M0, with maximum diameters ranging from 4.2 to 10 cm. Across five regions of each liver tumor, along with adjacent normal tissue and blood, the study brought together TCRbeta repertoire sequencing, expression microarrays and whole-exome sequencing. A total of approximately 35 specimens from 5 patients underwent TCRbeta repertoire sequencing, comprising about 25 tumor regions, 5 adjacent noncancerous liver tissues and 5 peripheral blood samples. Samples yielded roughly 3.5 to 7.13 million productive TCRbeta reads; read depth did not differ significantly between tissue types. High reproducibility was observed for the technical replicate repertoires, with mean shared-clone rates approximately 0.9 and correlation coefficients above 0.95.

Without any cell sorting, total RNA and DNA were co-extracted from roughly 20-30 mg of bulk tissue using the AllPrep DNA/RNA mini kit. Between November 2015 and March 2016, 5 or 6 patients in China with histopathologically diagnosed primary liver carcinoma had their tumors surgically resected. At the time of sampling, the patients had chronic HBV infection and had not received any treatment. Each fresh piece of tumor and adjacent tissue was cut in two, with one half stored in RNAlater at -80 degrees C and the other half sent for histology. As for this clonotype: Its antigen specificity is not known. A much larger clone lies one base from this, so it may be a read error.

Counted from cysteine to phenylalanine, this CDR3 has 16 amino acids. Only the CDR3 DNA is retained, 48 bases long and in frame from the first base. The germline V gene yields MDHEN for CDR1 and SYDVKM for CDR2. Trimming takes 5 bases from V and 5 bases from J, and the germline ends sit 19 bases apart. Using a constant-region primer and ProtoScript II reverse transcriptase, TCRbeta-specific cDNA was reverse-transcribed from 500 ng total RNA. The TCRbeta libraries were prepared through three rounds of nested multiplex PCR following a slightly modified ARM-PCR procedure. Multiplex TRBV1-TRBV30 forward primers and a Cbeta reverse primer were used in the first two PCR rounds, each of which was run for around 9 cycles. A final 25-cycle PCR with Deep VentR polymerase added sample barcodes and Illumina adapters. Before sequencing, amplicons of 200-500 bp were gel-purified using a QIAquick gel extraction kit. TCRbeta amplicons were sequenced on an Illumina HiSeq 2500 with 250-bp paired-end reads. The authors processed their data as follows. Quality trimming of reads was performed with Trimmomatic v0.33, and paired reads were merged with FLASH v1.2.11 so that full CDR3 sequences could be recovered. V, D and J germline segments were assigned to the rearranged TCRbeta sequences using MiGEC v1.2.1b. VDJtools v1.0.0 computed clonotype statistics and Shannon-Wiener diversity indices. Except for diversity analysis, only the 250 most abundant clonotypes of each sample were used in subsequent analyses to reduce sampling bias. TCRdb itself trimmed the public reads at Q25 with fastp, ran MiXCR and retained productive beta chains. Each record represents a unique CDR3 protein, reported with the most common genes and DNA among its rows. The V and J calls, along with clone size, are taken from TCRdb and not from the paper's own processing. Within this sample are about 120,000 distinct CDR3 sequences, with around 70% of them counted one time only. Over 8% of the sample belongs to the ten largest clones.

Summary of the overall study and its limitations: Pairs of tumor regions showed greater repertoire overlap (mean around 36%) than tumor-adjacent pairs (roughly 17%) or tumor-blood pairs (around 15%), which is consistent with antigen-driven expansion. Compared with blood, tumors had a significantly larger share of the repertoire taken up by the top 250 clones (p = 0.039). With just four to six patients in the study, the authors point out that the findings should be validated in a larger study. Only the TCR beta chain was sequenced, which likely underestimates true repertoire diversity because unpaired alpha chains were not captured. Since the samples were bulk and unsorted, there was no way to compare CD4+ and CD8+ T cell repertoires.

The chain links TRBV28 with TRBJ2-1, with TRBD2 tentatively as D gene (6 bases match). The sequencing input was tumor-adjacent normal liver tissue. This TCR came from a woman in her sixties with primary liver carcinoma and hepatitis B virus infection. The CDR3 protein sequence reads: CASSPLWRGVNNEQFF. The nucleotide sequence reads TGTGCCAGCAGTCCCCTGTGGAGGGGAGTCAACAATGAGCAGTTCTTC.